This T cell receptor beta chain was obtained from a study of blood T cell repertoires in COVID-19. Looked up from germline, CDR1 is SGHVS and CDR2 is FQNEAQ. The V and J ends lost 3 bases and 0 bases, in that order; junction bases with no gene match: 2. The CDR3 runs 16 residues. Generated by immunoSEQ multiplex PCR, the TCRdb table keeps only in-frame clones and is missing some. The sample carries 55,000 to 70,000 clones, roughly 77% recorded once. The receptor was derived from a man older than 75 with acute or convalescent COVID-19. The gene calls are TRBV7-8 and TRBJ2-5; TRBD1 agrees at 12 bases. Source material: peripheral blood. CDR3 loop: CASSLGTGGDQETQYF. CDR3 nucleotides: TGTGCCAGCAGCTTGGGGACAGGGGGCGACCAAGAGACCCAGTACTTC.